This TCR beta chain comes out of a study of blood T cell repertoires in COVID-19. Germline loops: CDR1 LNHDA, CDR2 SQIVND (reference sequence). The germline V and J ends were trimmed by 6 bases and 4 bases, with 15 bases remaining between them. This CDR3 comprises 15 residues. Only in-frame clones appear in the TCRdb table, and some are missing; sequencing was by immunoSEQ multiplex PCR. Of approximately 150,000 clones in the sample, roughly 86% were seen once. This TCR came from an older man with acute or convalescent COVID-19. Sequenced: peripheral blood. This chain links TRBV19 with TRBJ2-2, with a weak D call TRBD2 (7 bases). CDR3 DNA sequence: TGTGCCAGTAGGTGGGGGGGCGCGGGCACCGGGGAGCTGTTTTTT. Translated: CASRWGGAGTGELFF.